This T cell receptor (beta chain) was identified during a study of beta chain features in type 1 diabetes (dated by TCRdb to the late 2010s). With respect to the entire study: Mean age, gender distribution, total cell number and subset yield did not differ between patients and healthy donors. Across all samples, approximately 98,000,000 sorted cells were examined, and cell number per subset correlated strongly with RNA yield. In the study, recently diagnosed type 1 diabetes patients and matched healthy donors were compared on the TCRB repertoires of their sorted circulating CD4+ T cell subsets. Whereas all 30 or so donors provided naive and central memory subsets, regulatory and stem cell-like memory subsets were isolated from just 8 patients and roughly 8 healthy donors.

Spanning cysteine to phenylalanine, the CDR3 consists of 14 amino acids. Only the CDR3 region is kept as DNA, spanning 42 bases read in frame from base 1. Sequences ENHRY (CDR1) and SYGVKD (CDR2) are obtained from the germline V gene. For this chain, trimming is 10 bases at the V end and 0 bases at the J end, and the number of junction bases without a gene match is 3. With respect to this clone: Its binding antigen is unknown. Qualities for individual bases were not recorded, and no much larger clone is one base off.

The entire amount of isolated RNA was reverse transcribed using the High Capacity cDNA Reverse Transcription Kit, so the sequenced TCRB transcripts were expressed ones. Deep immunoSEQ sequencing was performed on naive, central memory and regulatory T cell samples, with an average of roughly 3.3 million total reads per sample. After sorted cells were lysed in RLT buffer, RNA was extracted with DNase-treated RNeasy Micro or Mini kits, with the choice depending on cell number. To prevent cross-contamination, each cell subset was processed individually, whereas patient and healthy donor samples were processed jointly. The immunoSEQ multiplex PCR was used to amplify TCRB sequences from cDNA, yielding 87-bp fragments that span the CDR3 region. Sequencing of the amplicons was performed on the Illumina HiSeq platform. In the original analysis: PCR bias was corrected computationally using synthetic template baselines, and reads within Hamming distance 2 were collapsed, with unmergeable singletons discarded. Reads were aligned against IMGT so that V, D and J genes, CDR3 length and insertions or deletions at six rearrangement sites could be assigned. Within each subset, clonotype counts were normalized to the number of sorted cells before true diversity and Gini coefficients were calculated with the tcR R package. The overlap coefficient, calculated on TCRB nucleotide sequences, was used to measure repertoire sharing. As a proxy for the pre-selection repertoire, out-of-frame TCRB sequences from naive cells were analyzed. TCRdb holds this immuneACCESS table with in-frame rearrangements only. Some clones are missing; in checked studies, unresolved V genes explain under half, and the rest has no known cause. That table gives V, J and clone size, and the DNA gave D and trimming. This sample has fewer than 900,000 clones in its table, and about 17% of those were observed once. The ten largest clonotypes hold 0.02% to 0.03% of the sample.

Findings and caveats that apply to the study as a whole: Because cDNA rather than genomic DNA was sequenced, highly expressing activated cells could have been over-represented, although no difference in activation and CD3 levels was found between groups. At VDJ recombination sites, type 1 diabetes patients had fewer insertions and more deleted nucleotides, which implies abnormalities in thymic rearrangement. PCR might favor shorter templates, but patient and control samples were amplified and corrected together, so any skew would affect both groups equally. In all four CD4+ subsets, TCRB CDR3 length was moderately but significantly shorter in type 1 diabetes patients. HLA sub-analyses involved small numbers of individuals, so any influence of HLA type on TCRB rearrangement remained unresolved. The naive, central memory and regulatory TCRB repertoires appeared to resemble one another more closely among patients than among healthy donors.

From each donor, a single peripheral blood sample of about 120 mL on average was drawn into heparinised tubes. Naive, central memory, regulatory and stem cell-like memory CD4+ T cells were sorted on a BD FACSAria II using a panel including CD45RO, CCR7, CD25, CD127, CD95 and CD27. Purity was above 95% for every sorted population. Right away, PBMCs were isolated by Lymphoprep density gradient centrifugation and were stained directly, with no culture step. So that batch effects would be minimized, each experiment stained and sorted samples in pairs, pairing one healthy donor with one patient. Sequenced sample: naive CD4+ T cells from blood. The cell subset or site label, as the study defines it: true naive CD4+ T cells. The sequence came from a woman younger than 35 in good health. The rearrangement combines TRBV10-3 with TRBJ2-3; 11 middle bases align to TRBD2. The CDR3 reads CASRTSGSTDTQYF. The DNA sequence reads TGTGCCAGCAGGACTAGCGGGAGCACAGATACGCAGTATTTT.